The 14 T cell receptor beta chains presented below share a single source sample, sequenced in a study of shared clonotypes between healthy human individuals. In the naive CD8 group, cells lacked CD45RO and were positively selected for CCR7, so terminally differentiated effector memory CD45RA+ cells were left out. Using immunoSEQ multiplex PCR, the repertoire was profiled, and TCRdb retains in-frame clones only, with some absent. The repertoire has around 2.1 million clones, more than 85% of them found once; the top ten carry under 2%. The sample was naive CD8+ T cells from PBMCs. Receptor source: a man younger than 30 in good health. Some clones in this sample may be carry-over from other donors' samples.

This chain uses TRBV25-1 with TRBJ2-5, with 11 bases aligning to TRBD1. V was clipped by 8 bases and J by 5 bases; unmatched bases: 4. Germline V CDR1 and CDR2: MGHDK, SYGVNS. The CDR3 has 13 amino acids. In nucleotides, the CDR3 is TGTGCCAGCGGACAGGGGGCGATGGAGACCCAGTACTTC. As protein: CASGQGAMETQYF.

Remarks on this clone: Within the sample, other DNA sequences also encode this same CDR3. The V gene is TRBV27, the J gene TRBJ2-7; D uncertain. Germline lookup yields CDR1 MNHEY and CDR2 SMNVEV (reference sequence). There are 13 residues in the CDR3. Trimming cost V 2 bases and J 3 bases, with 8 bases left between them. The CDR3 protein is CASSLELGYEQYF. CDR3 coding DNA: TGTGCCAGCAGTTTAGAGTTGGGCTACGAGCAGTACTTC.

This chain connects TRBV9 to TRBJ2-3; D is undetermined. V was trimmed by 0 bases and J by 4 bases, leaving 9 bases between them. This CDR3 has 14 residues. Germline V gene data show CDR1 as SGDLS and CDR2 as YYNGEE. The CDR3 DNA is TGTGCCAGCAGCGTAGTTGGTAGGGCAGATACGCAGTATTTT. It translates to CASSVVGRADTQYF.

The chain links TRBV6-1 to TRBJ2-7, with D unclear. CDR3 length equals 16 residues. Trimming removed 3 bases from V and 3 bases from J, with 18 bases in between. Germline V gives CDR1 MNHNS, CDR2 SASEGT. The CDR3 nucleotides read TGTGCCAGCAGTGAGTGGGGTAGATCCGAATTCTACGAGCAGTACTTC. Its translation: CASSEWGRSEFYEQYF.

CDR3 coding DNA: TGTGCCATCAGTGAGTCGAGTCGGCTAGCGGGAATTCTTACCTACGAGCAGTACTTC. Translation: CAISESSRLAGILTYEQYF. This chain joins TRBV10-3 and TRBJ2-7, with TRBD2 identical over 9 bases. Germline assignment: CDR1 ENHRY and CDR2 SYGVKD. V lost 0 bases, J lost 2 bases, and 14 bases stayed unmatched. This CDR3 has 19 residues.

The CDR3 DNA reads as TGTGCCAGCAGTTACTACAGCTGGAACACTGAAGCTTTCTTT. Amino acids: CASSYYSWNTEAFF. The rearrangement uses TRBV6-5 and TRBJ1-1; D gene unclear. Germline values: CDR1 MNHEY, CDR2 SVGAGI. V was cut by 1 base and J by 1 base, with 7 bases left in between. The CDR3 consists of 14 residues.

This chain links TRBV7-9 with TRBJ2-1; 7 positions agree with TRBD2. The CDR3 sequence is 13 residues long. CDR1 and CDR2 (germline): SEHNR, FQNEAQ (reference sequence). With 5 bases clipped from V and 7 bases from J, the junction kept 5 bases outside the gene matches. The DNA of the CDR3 is TGTGCCAGCAGCCTCGGGACTAAGAATGAGCAGTTCTTC. It translates to CASSLGTKNEQFF.

The chain joins TRBV7-9 to TRBJ1-5; TRBD1 matches 8 bases. CDR3 length: 15 amino acids. V was clipped by 1 base and J by 4 bases; unmatched bases: 3. Germline lookup yields CDR1 SEHNR and CDR2 FQNEAQ (reference sequence). In DNA form, the CDR3 reads TGTGCCAGCAGCTTAGTCGGGACAGGTAATCAGCCCCAGCATTTT. Translating gives CASSLVGTGNQPQHF.

This chain joins TRBV19 and TRBJ1-4; 10 positions match TRBD1. The CDR3 length is 15 residues. From germline, CDR1 is LNHDA and CDR2 SQIVND (reference sequence). With V trimmed by 6 bases and J by 7 bases, 8 bases remained unmatched. CDR3 sequence (DNA): TGTGCCAGTAGCGCAAGGACAGGGGGTCGTGAAAAACTGTTTTTT. Protein: CASSARTGGREKLFF.

This chain links TRBV19 with TRBJ2-2; no definite D call. The V gene's germline CDR1 is LNHDA and CDR2 SQIVND (reference sequence). V lost 4 bases and J 6 bases, leaving 12 bases between the germline ends. This CDR3 spans 14 amino acids. This CDR3 is CASSTPPVAGELFF. CDR3 nucleotides: TGTGCCAGTAGTACCCCCCCGGTCGCCGGGGAGCTGTTTTTT. Drawing the rest from reference TRBV19 and TRBJ2-2, the complete variable domain is DGGITQSPKYLFRKEGQNVTLSCEQNLNHDAMYWYRQDPGQGLRLIYYSQIVNDFQKGDIAEGYSVSREKKESFPLTVTSAQKNPTAFYLCASSTPPVAGELFFGEGSRLTVL.

The chain couples TRBV30 to TRBJ2-5; TRBD1 matches at 7 bases. The DNA matches TRBJ2-7 better at its end, which makes the J call doubtful. The CDR3 spans 14 residues. Looked up from germline, CDR1 is GTSNPN and CDR2 is SVGIG (reference sequence). The CDR3: CAWSWGTATFEQYF. In DNA, the CDR3 is TGTGCCTGGTCATGGGGGACAGCAACCTTCGAGCAGTACTTC.

The chain employs TRBV7-8 and TRBJ1-5; 8 bases fit TRBD1. Trimming took 5 bases from V and 0 from J; bases not matched to a gene: 6. Germline V gene lookup returns CDR1 SGHVS and CDR2 FQNEAQ. This CDR3 has 16 amino acids. DNA of the CDR3: TGTGCCAGCAGCGCCGGACAGGGTAGTAGCAATCAGCCCCAGCATTTT. As protein: CASSAGQGSSNQPQHF.

The rearrangement uses TRBV10-3 and TRBJ1-5; D not resolved. Trimming took 2 bases from V and 7 from J, leaving 15 bases between them. The CDR3 spans 15 residues. Germline CDR1 is ENHRY and CDR2 is SYGVKD. CDR3 nucleotide sequence: TGTGCCATCAGTGAGGTAGCGACGGGCCGCCAGCCCCAGCATTTT. Translation: CAISEVATGRQPQHF.

The rearrangement links TRBV7-9 to TRBJ1-1; no definite D call. V was trimmed by 3 bases and J by 1 base, leaving 12 bases between them. In germline, CDR1 is SEHNR, CDR2 FQNEAQ (reference sequence). This CDR3 is built from 15 residues. The CDR3 bases are TGTGCCAGCAGCTTTGTGGTGGCTGGGAACACTGAAGCTTTCTTT. Translated, it gives CASSFVVAGNTEAFF.